The present entry profiles one TCR beta chain with its context. The sample belongs to a study of CD8+ T cells in alopecia areata. After removal of 4 bases from V and 4 bases from J, the junction contained 5 bases not matched to a gene. This CDR3 has 14 residues. Germline lookup yields CDR1 SEHNR and CDR2 FQNEAQ (reference sequence). The authors extracted RNA and reverse transcribed it into cDNA as the sequencing template. This table comes from immunoSEQ multiplex PCR, and its TCRdb copy is limited to in-frame clones, with some not included. The sample has around 61,000 clones; about half are singletons.

V usage is TRBV7-9 and J usage is TRBJ1-2; 8 nucleotides align to TRBD1. The sample was CD8+ T cells sorted from blood, taken at week 0. The sequence was collected from a human donor with alopecia areata. CDR3 amino acids: CASSSTGGTYGYTF. The CDR3 bases are TGTGCCAGCAGCTCTACAGGGGGAACCTATGGCTACACCTTC.